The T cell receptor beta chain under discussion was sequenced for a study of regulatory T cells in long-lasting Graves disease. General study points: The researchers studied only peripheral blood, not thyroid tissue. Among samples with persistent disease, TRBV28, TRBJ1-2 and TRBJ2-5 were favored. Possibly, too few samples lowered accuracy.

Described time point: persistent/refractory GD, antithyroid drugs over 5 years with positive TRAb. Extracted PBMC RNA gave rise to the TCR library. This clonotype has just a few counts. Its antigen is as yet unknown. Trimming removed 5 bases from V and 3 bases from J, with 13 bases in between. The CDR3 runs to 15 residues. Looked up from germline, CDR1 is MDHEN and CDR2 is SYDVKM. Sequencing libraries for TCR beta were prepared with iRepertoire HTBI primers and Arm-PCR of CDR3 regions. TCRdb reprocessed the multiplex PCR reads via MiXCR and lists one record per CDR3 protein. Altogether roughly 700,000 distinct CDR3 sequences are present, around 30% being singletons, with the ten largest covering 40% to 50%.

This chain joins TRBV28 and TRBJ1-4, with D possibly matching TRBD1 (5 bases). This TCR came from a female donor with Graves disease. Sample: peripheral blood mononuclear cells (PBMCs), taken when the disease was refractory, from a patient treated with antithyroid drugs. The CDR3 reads CASSPPGGANEKLFF. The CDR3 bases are TGTGCCAGCAGTCCCCCCGGGGGGGCTAATGAAAAACTGTTTTTT.